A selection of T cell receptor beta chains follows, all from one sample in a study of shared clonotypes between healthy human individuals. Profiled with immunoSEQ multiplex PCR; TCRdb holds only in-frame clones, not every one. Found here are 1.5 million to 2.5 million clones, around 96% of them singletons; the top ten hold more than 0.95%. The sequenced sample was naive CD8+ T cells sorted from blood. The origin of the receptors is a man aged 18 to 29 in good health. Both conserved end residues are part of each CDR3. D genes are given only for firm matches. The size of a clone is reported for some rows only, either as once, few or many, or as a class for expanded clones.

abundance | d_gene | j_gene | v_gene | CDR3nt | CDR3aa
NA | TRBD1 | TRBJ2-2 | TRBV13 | TGTGCCAGCAGCATCGGGACAGGGCCCGGGGAGCTGTTTTTT | CASSIGTGPGELFF
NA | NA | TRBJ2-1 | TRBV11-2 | TGTGCCAGCAGCCAAAACCAAGTGTTTTCCTACAATGAGCAGTTCTTC | CASSQNQVFSYNEQFF
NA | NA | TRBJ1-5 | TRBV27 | TGTGCCAGCAGTATGGGACAAAGCAATCAGCCCCAGCATTTT | CASSMGQSNQPQHF
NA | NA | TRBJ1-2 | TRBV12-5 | TGTGCTAGTGGTTTGGCCGGTGGGGGCGGCGGCTACACCTTC | CASGLAGGGGGYTF
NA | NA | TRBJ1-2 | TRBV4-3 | TGCGCCAGCAGCCAAAGGGGAGCTCGGGGCCATCAGGAGGACTATGGCTACACCTTC | CASSQRGARGHQEDYGYTF
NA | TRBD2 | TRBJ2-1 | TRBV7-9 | TGTGCCAGCAGCAATCTAGCGGGAGTGTACAATGAGCAGTTCTTC | CASSNLAGVYNEQFF
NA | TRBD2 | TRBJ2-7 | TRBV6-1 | TGTGCCAGCAGTGAAAGGTTAGCGGGAGGTCACGAGCAGTACTTC | CASSERLAGGHEQYF
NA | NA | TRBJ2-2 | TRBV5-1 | TGCGCCAGCAGCTTGTTGGGTGGCGCCGGGGAGCTGTTTTTT | CASSLLGGAGELFF
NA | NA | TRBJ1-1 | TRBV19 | TGTGCCAGTAGTATTCGAGAGGAGATGAACACTGAAGCTTTCTTT | CASSIREEMNTEAFF
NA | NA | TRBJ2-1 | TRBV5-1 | TGCGCCAGCAGCTTGGTGCCAGCTCTTGAGCAGTTCTTC | CASSLVPALEQFF
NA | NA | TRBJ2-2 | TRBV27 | TGTGCCAGCAGATGGGAAGGAGTGAACACCGGGGAGCTGTTTTTT | CASRWEGVNTGELFF
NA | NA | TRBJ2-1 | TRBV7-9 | TGTGCCAGCAGCCGGGGTTACAATGAGCAGTTCTTC | CASSRGYNEQFF
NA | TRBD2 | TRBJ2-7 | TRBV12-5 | TGTGCTAGTGGTTCCCGACTAGCGGGAGCCTCCTACGAGCAGTACTTC | CASGSRLAGASYEQYF
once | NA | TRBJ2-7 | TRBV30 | TGTGCCTGGAGTCCGGGGTCCAACGAGCAGTACTTC | CAWSPGSNEQYF
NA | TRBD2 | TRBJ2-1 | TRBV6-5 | TGTGCCAGCAGTTTAGCGGGAGGGCCGAATGAGCAGTTCTTC | CASSLAGGPNEQFF
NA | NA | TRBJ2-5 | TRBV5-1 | TGCGCCAGCAGCTTGGATAGCGGAGAGACCCAGTACTTC | CASSLDSGETQYF
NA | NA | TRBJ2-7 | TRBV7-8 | TGTGCCAGCAGCCCGCGGCCCTACGAGCAGTACTTC | CASSPRPYEQYF
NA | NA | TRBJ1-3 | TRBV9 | TGTGCCAGCAGCGAAGAGGGAGGGGGGCATGGAAACACCATATATTTT | CASSEEGGGHGNTIYF
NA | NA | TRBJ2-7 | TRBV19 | TGTGCCAGTATGTCTAGCGCGAGCTCCTACGAGCAGTACTTC | CASMSSASSYEQYF
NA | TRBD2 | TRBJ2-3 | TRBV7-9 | TGTGCCAGCAGCCCTTCAGCGGGGGGCGGGAGAGATACGCAGTATTTT | CASSPSAGGGRDTQYF
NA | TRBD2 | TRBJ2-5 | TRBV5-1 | TGCGCCAGCAGCTTGGTACCGGGACTAGCGGTCCAAGAGACCCAGTACTTC | CASSLVPGLAVQETQYF
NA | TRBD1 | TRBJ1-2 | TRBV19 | TGTGCCAGTAGCCCCGGGACAGGGATACGATCTACCCATGGCTACACCTTC | CASSPGTGIRSTHGYTF
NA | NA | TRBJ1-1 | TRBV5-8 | TGTGCCAGCAGCTTGGAAATGCCCAGGGACACTGAAGCTTTCTTT | CASSLEMPRDTEAFF
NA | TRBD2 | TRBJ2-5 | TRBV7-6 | TGTGCCAGCACCTTGGGGGGGACCTCCTGGGAGACCCAGTACTTC | CASTLGGTSWETQYF
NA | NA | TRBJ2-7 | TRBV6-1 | TGTGCCAGCAGTGAAGGTGATGCGGGGTATAGCTCCTACGAGCAGTACTTC | CASSEGDAGYSSYEQYF
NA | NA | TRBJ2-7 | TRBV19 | TGTGCCAGTAGTCCAGACGGCTACGAGCAGTACTTC | CASSPDGYEQYF
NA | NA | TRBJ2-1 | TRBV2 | TGTGCCGGCAGGGAGAACTACAATGAGCAGTTCTTC | CAGRENYNEQFF
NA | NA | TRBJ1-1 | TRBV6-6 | TGTGCCAGCAGTAATCTGGACAGTAACACTGAAGCTTTCTTT | CASSNLDSNTEAFF
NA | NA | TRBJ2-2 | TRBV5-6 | TGTGCCAGCAGCTTGGCTGGCGGGGAGCTGTTTTTT | CASSLAGGELFF
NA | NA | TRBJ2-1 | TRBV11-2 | TGTGCCAGCAGCGAGCCGCGGGGGCCCCACTACAATGAGCAGTTCTTC | CASSEPRGPHYNEQFF
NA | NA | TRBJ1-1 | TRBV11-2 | TGTGCCAGCAGCTTAGATCAAGTGGGGGCGAACACTGAAGCTTTCTTT | CASSLDQVGANTEAFF
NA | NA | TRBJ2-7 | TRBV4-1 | TGCGCCAGCAGCCCGAGACCGGGAAGCACCTACGAGCAGTACTTC | CASSPRPGSTYEQYF
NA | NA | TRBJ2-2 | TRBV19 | TGTGCCAGTAGTATAGACATGGACAGTACGAACACCGGGGAGCTGTTTTTT | CASSIDMDSTNTGELFF
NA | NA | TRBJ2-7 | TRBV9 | TGTGCCAGCAGCGCCGGACACTCCTACGAGCAGTACTTC | CASSAGHSYEQYF
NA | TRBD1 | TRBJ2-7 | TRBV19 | TGTGCCAGTAGTGGCGGGACAGGGATTTACGAGCAGTACTTC | CASSGGTGIYEQYF
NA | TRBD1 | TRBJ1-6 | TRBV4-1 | TGCGCCAGCAGCCAAGACAGGGGGTTGGGGAATTCACCCCTCCACTTT | CASSQDRGLGNSPLHF
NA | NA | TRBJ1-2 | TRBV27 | TGTGCCAGCAGTTTAGCCGTGAACTATGGCTACACCTTC | CASSLAVNYGYTF
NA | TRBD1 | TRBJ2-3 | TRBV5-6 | TGTGCCAGCAGCCCGGACAGGGAAGTGGGAGATACGCAGTATTTT | CASSPDREVGDTQYF
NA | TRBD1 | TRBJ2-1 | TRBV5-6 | TGTGCCAGCAGCTTCCTCGAGGGGACAGTGCAGTTCTTC | CASSFLEGTVQFF
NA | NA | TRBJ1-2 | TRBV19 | TGTGCCAGTAGTATCGTCGGGACTGTGTATGGCTACACCTTC | CASSIVGTVYGYTF
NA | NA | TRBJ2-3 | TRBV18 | TGTGCCAGCTCACCACCTGGGTATGGGATAGATACGCAGTATTTT | CASSPPGYGIDTQYF